The source of this T cell receptor (beta chain) is a study of cytotoxic CD8 clonotypes in ibrutinib-treated CLL. Study-level background: Response material was collected after a median around 12 months of treatment, range 6 to 36. General study results and limits: Before falling back toward baseline at progression, clonality had risen at the time of ibrutinib response.

Deletions cut 1 base from V and 5 bases from J, with 12 bases between. The germline V gene has CDR1 SNHLY and CDR2 FYNNEI. This CDR3 is built from 15 residues. Some clones are missing from TCRdb's copy, which holds only in-frame ones; the method was immunoSEQ multiplex PCR. The data hold some 130,000 clones, with around 93% observed a single time. Concerning this clone: Its antigen remains unknown.

Genomic DNA in a quantity of about 2.2 micrograms was derived from cryopreserved PBMCs for TCR beta libraries. The sample was PBMCs, taken after 12 months of ibrutinib treatment. This sequence was found in a human donor with chronic lymphocytic leukemia. V is TRBV2 and J is TRBJ2-1; D unresolved. The chain's CDR3 is CASSEDVLPDNEQFF. CDR3 bases: TGTGCCAGCAGTGAAGATGTGCTCCCGGACAATGAGCAGTTCTTC.